One sample yielded the 25 T cell receptor beta chains listed below, sequenced in a study of OX40 agonist ivuxolimab in advanced cancers. TCRdb keeps only in-frame clones here, not all; method: immunoSEQ multiplex PCR. The table lists tens of thousands of clones, 80% to 90% of them singletons. Source: CD4+ or CD8+ T cells sorted from blood, taken in a trial of the OX40 agonist ivuxolimab. Source of these receptors: an adult with an advanced solid tumor such as melanoma, head and neck, liver or kidney cancer.

This clone showed up just once. The chain has TRBV11-3 and TRBJ2-7, with 10 bases lining up with TRBD2. The CDR3 length is 14 residues. Looked up from germline, CDR1 is SGHNT and CDR2 is YENEEA. The V gene end was trimmed by 3 bases and the J gene end by 3 bases; junction bases not matched to a gene: 2. The CDR3 DNA is TGTGCCAGCAGCTTGTCTAGCGGGAGCTACGAGCAGTACTTC. Its protein product is CASSLSSGSYEQYF.

The gene calls are TRBV7-3 and TRBJ2-6; D not certain. V was cut by 3 bases and J by 3 bases, with 12 bases left in between. Germline V gene sequence: CDR1 SGHTA, CDR2 FQGTGA. This CDR3 has 16 amino acids. DNA of the CDR3: TGTGCCAGCAGCTTCGGTTTGGGTGGTGGGGCCAACGTCCTGACTTTC. Its translation: CASSFGLGGGANVLTF.

This clone rates as medium-sized. This sample includes further DNA sequences coding for the same CDR3. The chain carries TRBV5-4 and TRBJ1-6, with D unresolved. Trimming stripped 0 bases from V and 5 bases from J, with 6 bases between. The CDR3 has 14 residues. Germline V gene data show CDR1 as SGHNT and CDR2 as YYREEE (reference sequence). The CDR3 protein is CASSLGLDNSPLHF. The CDR3 DNA follows: TGTGCCAGCAGCTTGGGTCTGGATAATTCACCCCTCCACTTT.

The chain combines TRBV13 with TRBJ2-1; the match to TRBD2 covers 9 bases. This CDR3 comprises 16 residues. Germline trimming cut 2 bases from V and 1 base from J; bases unmatched to any gene: 3. Germline V CDR1 and CDR2: PRHDT, FYEKMQ (reference sequence). The CDR3 sequence: CASSLYLAGSYNEQFF. CDR3 coding DNA: TGTGCCAGCAGCTTATACCTAGCGGGATCCTACAATGAGCAGTTCTTC.

The V call is TRBV6-6, the J call TRBJ1-1; tentative D call: TRBD1 (5 bases). Trimming took 7 bases from V and 0 from J, leaving 12 bases between them. This CDR3 is built from 14 residues. In germline, CDR1 is MNHNY, CDR2 SVGAGI (reference sequence). In DNA form, the CDR3 reads TGTGCCAGCACTCACTCGGGGGTGAACACTGAAGCTTTCTTT. Translation: CASTHSGVNTEAFF.

The rearrangement joins TRBV6-4 to TRBJ1-1; D perhaps matches TRBD1 (6 bases). Germline V gives CDR1 MRHNA, CDR2 SNTAGT. V lost 4 bases and J 6 bases, leaving 12 bases between the germline ends. CDR3 length: 13 amino acids. The CDR3: CASSALGGAEAFF. CDR3 in DNA: TGTGCCAGCAGTGCCCTGGGGGGCGCTGAAGCTTTCTTT.

This rearrangement joins TRBV18 to TRBJ2-2, with 9 bases aligning to TRBD2. With V trimmed by 2 bases and J by 8 bases, 15 bases remained unmatched. The CDR3 contains 18 residues. Germline CDR1 is KGHSH and CDR2 is LQKENI. The CDR3 region is CASSPRQSGRPSFGELFF. DNA of the CDR3: TGTGCCAGCTCACCAAGGCAGAGCGGGAGGCCCTCGTTTGGGGAGCTGTTTTTT.

CDR3 amino acids: CASSSGGPGELFF. DNA of the CDR3: TGTGCCAGCAGTTCCGGGGGACCCGGGGAGCTGTTTTTT. The gene calls are TRBV6-8 and TRBJ2-2; tentative D call: TRBD2 (6 bases). Germline values: CDR1 MNHGY, CDR2 SAAAGT. Trimming cost V 4 bases and J 6 bases, with 9 bases left between them. This CDR3 is 13 amino acids long.

The J gene is TRBJ2-7, the V gene TRBV7-2; 9 bases are a match to TRBD1. CDR3 length equals 14 residues. The J segment lost 6 bases and the V segment lost 5 bases, leaving 8 bases of the junction unmatched. Germline V gene lookup returns CDR1 SGHTA and CDR2 FQGNSA. CDR3 in amino acids: CASSRTGTGTEQYF. CDR3 sequence (DNA): TGTGCCAGCAGCCGGACCGGGACAGGGACCGAGCAGTACTTC. Full variable domain (outside the CDR3, taken from reference TRBV7-2 and TRBJ2-7): GAGVSQSPSNKVTEKGKDVELRCDPISGHTALYWYRQSLGQGLEFLIYFQGNSAPDKSGLPSDRFSAERTGGSVSTLTIQRTQQEDSAVYLCASSRTGTGTEQYFGPGTRLTVT.

The genes are TRBV10-1 and TRBJ2-7; TRBD1 matches 8 bases. Losses at the gene ends were 5 bases for V and 0 bases for J; bases not matched to a gene: 9. This CDR3 has 16 amino acids. Germline loops: CDR1 WNHNN, CDR2 SYGVQD (reference sequence). CDR3 coding DNA: TGCGCCAGCAGTTCGGGACAGGCAACTTCCTCCTACGAGCAGTACTTC. Its protein product is CASSSGQATSSYEQYF.

This chain joins TRBV6-5 and TRBJ2-1; 8 nucleotides match TRBD2. V dropped 8 bases and J dropped 10; count of bases not matched to a gene: 10. The CDR3 totals 13 residues. CDR1 is MNHEY and CDR2 is SVGAGI in the germline V gene. The CDR3 loop is CASEREGRGEQFF. CDR3 in DNA: TGTGCCAGCGAACGGGAGGGACGTGGGGAGCAGTTCTTC.

This clone has just a few counts. This chain links TRBV2 with TRBJ1-5, with D unresolved. The V end was cut by 7 bases, the J end by 7 bases, with 17 bases between. The CDR3 loop spans 14 amino acids. CDR1 is SNHLY and CDR2 is FYNNEI in the germline V gene. Here the CDR3 reads CASMGNTPGQPQHF. CDR3 in DNA: TGTGCCAGCATGGGGAATACACCCGGCCAGCCCCAGCATTTT.

The rearrangement uses TRBV7-9 and TRBJ1-3; D unclear. The CDR3 has 16 residues. V gave up 4 bases and J gave up 0 bases, with 13 bases separating them. The germline V gene encodes CDR1 SEHNR and CDR2 FQNEAQ (reference sequence). In nucleotides, the CDR3 is TGTGCCAGCAGCTCCCAGGCCGTTAGCTCTGGAAACACCATATATTTT. It encodes CASSSQAVSSGNTIYF.

This clone was observed a handful of times. J is TRBJ2-2 and V is TRBV5-1; D is unclear. The ends were cut back, 1 base at V and 0 bases at J, with 4 bases in the middle. This CDR3 spans 14 amino acids. Germline lookup yields CDR1 SGHRS and CDR2 YFSETQ. The CDR3 DNA reads as TGCGCCAGCAGCTTGCAATCGAACACCGGGGAGCTGTTTTTT. Its protein is CASSLQSNTGELFF.

V usage is TRBV15 and J usage is TRBJ2-1; D is tentatively TRBD1 or TRBD2 (5 bases each). Trimming removed 0 bases at V and 4 bases at J, with 13 bases between. CDR3 length equals 16 residues. Germline V CDR1 and CDR2: LNHNV, YYDKDF (reference sequence). CDR3 amino acids: CATSRDARDLYNEQFF. The CDR3 DNA follows: TGTGCCACCAGCAGAGATGCTAGGGACCTGTACAATGAGCAGTTCTTC.

This chain links TRBV6-5 with TRBJ2-1, with 10 bases fitting TRBD2. The CDR3 loop spans 15 amino acids. J gave up 3 bases and V 6 bases, and 5 bases lay outside the gene matches. CDR1 MNHEY and CDR2 SVGAGI come from the germline V gene. CDR3 bases: TGTGCCAGCAGCCGCGGACTAGCGGACTACAATGAGCAGTTCTTC. Translating it yields CASSRGLADYNEQFF.

This chain joins TRBV6-1 and TRBJ2-5; D may be TRBD2 (6 bases). This CDR3 has 15 amino acids. Germline V gene sequence: CDR1 MNHNS, CDR2 SASEGT. V dropped 0 bases and J dropped 4 bases, with 12 bases sitting between them. The CDR3 coding sequence is TGTGCCAGCAGTGAAGCTGGGGGACTTCGAGAGACCCAGTACTTC. It encodes CASSEAGGLRETQYF.

The V gene is TRBV5-1, the J gene TRBJ2-5; D is unresolved. CDR1 is SGHRS, CDR2 YFSETQ, per germline. V was pared by 6 bases and J by 4 bases, with 13 bases between. The CDR3 length is 13 residues. As DNA, the CDR3 is TGCGCCAGCAAGGCCCCGGCCGGAGAGACCCAGTACTTC. It specifies CASKAPAGETQYF. Filled out from reference TRBV5-1 and TRBJ2-5, the complete variable domain reads KAGVTQTPRYLIKTRGQQVTLSCSPISGHRSVSWYQQTPGQGLQFLFEYFSETQRNKGNFPGRFSGRQFSNSRSEMNVSTLELGDSALYLCASKAPAGETQYFGPGTRLLVL.

The genes are TRBV11-2 and TRBJ1-1; D is perhaps TRBD1 (5 bases). CDR3 length: 16 residues. Germline-derived CDR1 and CDR2 are SGHAT and FQNNGV. V lost 5 bases to trimming and J lost 0 bases, with 16 bases between them. The CDR3 nucleotides read TGTGCCAGCAGCCCAGGCCAGGGATCACTGAACACTGAAGCTTTCTTT. Translation: CASSPGQGSLNTEAFF.

The genes are TRBV7-8 and TRBJ1-4; 9 bases line up with TRBD1. Germline loops: CDR1 SGHVS, CDR2 FQNEAQ. The CDR3 contains 16 residues. The J segment lost 8 bases and the V segment lost 3 bases, leaving 10 bases of the junction unmatched. The CDR3 here is CASSLFRRDRVEKLFF. The CDR3 coding sequence is TGTGCCAGCAGCTTGTTTCGGCGGGACAGGGTCGAAAAACTGTTTTTT.

V is TRBV18 and J is TRBJ2-7; D not certain. Trimming left V 3 bases short and J 0 bases short, with 15 bases between. The germline V gene encodes CDR1 KGHSH and CDR2 LQKENI. The CDR3 has 16 residues. The CDR3 sequence: CASSPKGPSLSYEQYF. The CDR3 DNA follows: TGTGCCAGCTCACCGAAAGGACCCTCACTCTCCTACGAGCAGTACTTC.

The chain joins TRBV5-1 to TRBJ1-4; no reliable D call. The V end lost 4 bases, the J end lost 2 bases, and 12 bases lay between the germline ends. This CDR3 region has 15 residues. CDR1 and CDR2 (germline): SGHRS, YFSETQ. The CDR3 region is CASSQRWATNEKLFF. CDR3 in DNA: TGCGCCAGCAGCCAGAGGTGGGCGACTAATGAAAAACTGTTTTTT.

V usage is TRBV27 and J usage is TRBJ1-2; D is unclear. In germline, CDR1 is MNHEY, CDR2 SMNVEV (reference sequence). Trimming took off 5 bases at V and 5 bases at J, with 9 bases between the two ends. This CDR3 has 12 residues. The CDR3 loop is CASSSPGYGYTF. The CDR3 coding sequence is TGTGCCAGCAGTAGTCCGGGTTATGGCTACACCTTC.

The V call is TRBV4-1, the J call TRBJ1-3, with D unresolved. Germline V gives CDR1 MGHRA, CDR2 YSYEKL. The CDR3 runs 13 residues. Deletions cut 4 bases from V and 2 bases from J, with 6 bases between. The CDR3 DNA sequence: TGCGCCAGCAGCCGCCCCACTGGAAACACCATATATTTT. Translation gives CASSRPTGNTIYF.

This chain links TRBV14 with TRBJ2-6, with D perhaps being TRBD1 or TRBD2 (5 bases each). Trimming removed 8 bases at V and 2 bases at J, with 19 bases between. From germline, CDR1 is SGHDN and CDR2 FVKESK. This CDR3 is built from 17 residues. For the CDR3, the DNA is TGTGCCAGCGCATTTAGGGACCGCCTGACTGGGGCCAACGTCCTGACTTTC. Translating gives CASAFRDRLTGANVLTF.